This passage covers 9 T cell receptor beta chains from one sample sequenced in a study of STAT3 mutations in large granular lymphocyte leukemia. Study-wide results and limits: Every T-LGLL patient had at least one immunodominant TCRbeta clonotype.

No antigen has been identified for these receptors. Assay: immunoSEQ multiplex PCR; the TCRdb copy retains only in-frame clones and omits some. The sample lists 10,000 to 15,000 clones, about 90% occurring once. The specimen sequenced was PBMCs. The receptors were sampled from a human donor with T large granular lymphocyte leukemia. Some clones in this sample may be carry-over from other donors' samples.

V is TRBV27 and J is TRBJ2-3; D is ambiguous. Germline V gene data show CDR1 as MNHEY and CDR2 as SMNVEV (reference sequence). The CDR3 runs to 11 residues. Trimming took 6 bases from V and 0 from J, leaving 1 base between them. The chain's CDR3 is CASRSTDTQYF. The CDR3 nucleotides read TGTGCCAGCAGGAGCACAGATACGCAGTATTTT.

The sample holds one count of this clone. V and J are TRBV28 and TRBJ1-2; no reliable D call. The CDR3 totals 13 residues. Germline values: CDR1 MDHEN, CDR2 SYDVKM. V was trimmed by 6 bases and J by 2 bases, leaving 10 bases between them. The CDR3 coding sequence is TGTGCCAGCAGGGTCACAGCCAACTATGGCTACACCTTC. Its protein product is CASRVTANYGYTF.

This clone was counted only a few times. V gene TRBV9 combines with J gene TRBJ1-2, with TRBD1 identical over 9 bases. Germline CDR1 reads SGDLS; CDR2 reads YYNGEE. The CDR3 has 15 amino acids. Trimming cost V 4 bases and J 5 bases; bases outside gene matches: 9. Here the CDR3 reads CASSPNTGQGYGYTF. In DNA, the CDR3 is TGTGCCAGCAGCCCAAATACGGGACAGGGTTATGGCTACACCTTC.

The CDR3 bases are TGTGCCAGTAGTCTTAGCGGGAGTACCTACGAGCAGTACTTC. It is translated as CASSLSGSTYEQYF. The chain recombines TRBV19 with TRBJ2-7, with 9 bases that match TRBD2. CDR1 and CDR2 from the germline V gene are LNHDA and SQIVND (reference sequence). The CDR3 consists of 14 residues. V dropped 5 bases and J dropped 2; count of bases not matched to a gene: 4.

The V and J genes are TRBV5-5 and TRBJ1-1; unclear D gene. This CDR3 comprises 13 residues. Germline loops: CDR1 SGHKS, CDR2 YYEKEE (reference sequence). V lost 3 bases to trimming and J lost 11 bases, with 17 bases between them. The CDR3 DNA reads TGTGCCAGCAGCTCCCTCGGCCATTCGGGCGCTTTCTTT. Protein: CASSSLGHSGAFF.

CDR3 protein: CASSLTGQNYGYTF. The CDR3 DNA is TGTGCCAGCAGCTTAACCGGACAGAACTATGGCTACACCTTC. The V gene is TRBV7-8, the J gene TRBJ1-2; D is perhaps TRBD1 (6 bases). The V and J ends lost 2 bases and 2 bases respectively, with 9 bases between them. CDR1 is SGHVS and CDR2 is FQNEAQ in the germline V gene. This CDR3 contains 14 residues.

This sequence joins TRBV5-1 and TRBJ1-2; D not certain. Germline V gene lookup returns CDR1 SGHRS and CDR2 YFSETQ. This CDR3 contains 12 residues. V dropped 0 bases and J dropped 5 bases, with 5 bases sitting between them. The CDR3: CASSLGDYGYTF. In nucleotides, the CDR3 is TGCGCCAGCAGCTTGGGGGATTATGGCTACACCTTC.

CDR3 coding DNA: TGTGCCAGCAGCTTAGTTCTAGCGGGGACATTGCAGTATTTT. Its protein is CASSLVLAGTLQYF. The J gene is TRBJ2-3, the V gene TRBV7-8; 9 nucleotides align to TRBD2. The trim removed 1 base at V and 11 bases at J, leaving 7 bases unmatched. The germline gives CDR1 SGHVS, CDR2 FQNEAQ. This CDR3 has 14 amino acids.

The V call is TRBV27, the J call TRBJ1-5, with no clear D. This CDR3 region has 15 residues. Per germline, CDR1 MNHEY and CDR2 SMNVEV (reference sequence). V gave up 2 bases and J gave up 3 bases, with 11 bases separating them. The CDR3 region has the DNA TGTGCCAGCAGTTTAGAGGGTATGGCCAATCAGCCCCAGCATTTT. This gives the protein CASSLEGMANQPQHF.